The present T cell receptor beta chain was sequenced within a study of Graves' ophthalmopathy and Graves' hyperthyroidism. The CDR3 consists of 15 residues. Per the germline V gene, CDR1 is ENHRY and CDR2 is SYGVKD. The V segment lost 1 base and the J segment 5 bases; nucleotides outside the gene matches: 1. CDR3 regions of TCR beta were amplified from RNA transcripts. First-round RT-PCR employed HTBI primers, with a second-round multiplex PCR after it. TCRdb passed the multiplex PCR reads through MiXCR, listing each CDR3 protein once. The sample lists about 1.2 million distinct CDR3 sequences; about 36% were seen once. General study results and limits: With almost 90% sensitivity and more than 75% specificity, a 13-signature model separated ophthalmopathy from stable hyperthyroidism. Most thyroid-expanded clonotypes exceeding 0.001 frequency were also found in blood.

Hyperthyroidism patients, all newly diagnosed, had under 2 months' duration and ages of 18 to 65. This clonotype was counted at least ten times. Its antigen is unidentified. Sequencing used peripheral blood or thyroid tissue (not recorded which). The V call is TRBV10-3, the J call TRBJ1-6; 8 bases agree with TRBD1. The clonotype originates from an adult man with Graves' hyperthyroidism. For the CDR3, the DNA is TGTGCCATCAGTGAGTTGGGACAGGATAATTCACCCCTCCACTTT. Residues: CAISELGQDNSPLHF.